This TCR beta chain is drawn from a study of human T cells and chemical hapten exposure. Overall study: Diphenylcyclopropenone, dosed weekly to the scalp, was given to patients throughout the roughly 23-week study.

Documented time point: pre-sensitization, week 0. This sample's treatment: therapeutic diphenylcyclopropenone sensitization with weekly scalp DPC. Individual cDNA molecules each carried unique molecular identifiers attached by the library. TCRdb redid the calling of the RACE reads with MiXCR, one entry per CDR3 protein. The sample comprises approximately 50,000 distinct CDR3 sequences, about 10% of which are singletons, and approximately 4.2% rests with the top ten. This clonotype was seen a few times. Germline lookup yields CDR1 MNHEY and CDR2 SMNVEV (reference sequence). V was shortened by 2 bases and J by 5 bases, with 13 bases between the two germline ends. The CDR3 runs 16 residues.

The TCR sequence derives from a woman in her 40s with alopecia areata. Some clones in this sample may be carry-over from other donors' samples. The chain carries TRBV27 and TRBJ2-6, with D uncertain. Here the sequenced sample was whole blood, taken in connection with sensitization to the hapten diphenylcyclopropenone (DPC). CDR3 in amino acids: CASSLGSDLRANVLTF. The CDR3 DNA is TGTGCCAGCAGTTTAGGGTCGGACCTGAGGGCCAACGTCCTGACTTTC.